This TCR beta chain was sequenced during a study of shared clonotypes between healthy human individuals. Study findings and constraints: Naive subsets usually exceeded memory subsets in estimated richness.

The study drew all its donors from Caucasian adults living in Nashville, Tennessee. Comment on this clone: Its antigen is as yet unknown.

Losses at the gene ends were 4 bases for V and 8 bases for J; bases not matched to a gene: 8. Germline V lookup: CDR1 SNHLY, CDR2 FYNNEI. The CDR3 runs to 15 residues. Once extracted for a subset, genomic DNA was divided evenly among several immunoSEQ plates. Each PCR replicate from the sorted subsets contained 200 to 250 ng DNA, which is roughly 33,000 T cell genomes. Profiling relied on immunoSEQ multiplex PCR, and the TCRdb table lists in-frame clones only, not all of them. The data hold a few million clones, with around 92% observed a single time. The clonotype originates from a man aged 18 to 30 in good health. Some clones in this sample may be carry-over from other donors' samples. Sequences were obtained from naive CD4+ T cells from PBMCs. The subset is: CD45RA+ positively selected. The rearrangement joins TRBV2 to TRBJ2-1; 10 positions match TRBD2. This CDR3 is CASSVGLAEGDEQFF. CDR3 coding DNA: TGTGCCAGCAGTGTAGGACTAGCGGAGGGGGATGAGCAGTTCTTC.